This T cell receptor beta chain was sequenced during a study of T cells after yellow fever vaccination. Via MiXCR, TCRdb re-called the 5' RACE reads, giving one row per CDR3 protein. The sample has around 56,000 distinct CDR3 sequences; about 5% are singletons. This clonotype showed up many times. The study, taken as a whole, reports: Most clones from primary vaccination were detected again post-booster (roughly 96% CD4, about 88% CD8).

This CDR3 is 16 amino acids long. Germline V lookup: CDR1 SEHNR, CDR2 FQNEAQ (reference sequence). J was trimmed by 2 bases and V by 5 bases; bases with no gene match: 8. This TCR was sampled from a man aged 18 to 30 who received the YFV17D yellow fever vaccine. The material sequenced was PBMCs, either bulk or a sorted T-cell subset (CD4+, CD8+, memory, or dextramer-sorted; not recorded which), taken on the day of the yellow fever booster vaccination. This rearrangement joins TRBV7-9 to TRBJ2-3, with 9 bases aligning to TRBD2. CDR3 sequence reads: CASSDPLAGLTDTQYF. In DNA form, the CDR3 reads TGTGCCAGCAGCGACCCACTAGCGGGCCTCACAGATACGCAGTATTTT. The complete variable domain, with remaining parts taken from reference TRBV7-9 and TRBJ2-3, reads DTGVSQNPRHKITKRGQNVTFRCDPISEHNRLYWYRQTLGQGPEFLTYFQNEAQLEKSRLLSDRFSAERPKGSFSTLEIQRTEQGDSAMYLCASSDPLAGLTDTQYFGPGTRLTVL.